In its sample, the clone carrying this T cell receptor beta chain was seen a few times. Its antigen is still unknown. A sample-barcoded 5' primer and a J-beta primer mix were used in a second PCR of roughly 6 to 11 cycles. TCRdb re-called the 5' RACE reads with MiXCR, one entry per CDR3 protein. The sample contains under 750,000 distinct CDR3 sequences, about 45% of which appear only once. This CDR3 has 12 amino acids. CDR1 MGHRA and CDR2 YSYEKL come from the germline V gene. Trimming left V 3 bases short and J 8 bases short, with 8 bases between. The sample belongs to a study of blood T cells in healthy people across ages. Study conclusions and caveats: Researchers deemed the diversity estimates from one million T cells underestimates. The study could not conclusively compare naive and antigen-experienced cells, given its unsorted PBMCs.

This clonotype originated in a man older than 75 in good health. V usage is TRBV4-1 and J usage is TRBJ2-1; possibly TRBD1 for D (5 bases). The source material was blood. The CDR3, as DNA: TGCGCCAGCAGCCATGACAGCGATGAGCAGTTCTTC. This gives the protein CASSHDSDEQFF.